Listed below are T cell receptor beta chains from one sample, sequenced in a study of blood T cell repertoires in COVID-19. Some clones are missing from TCRdb's copy, which holds only in-frame ones; the method was immunoSEQ multiplex PCR. The data contain over 150,000 clones, about 85% of them singletons. Sequencing used peripheral blood. These receptors originate from a man aged 35 to 55 with acute or convalescent COVID-19. The CDR3 runs from the conserved cysteine through the conserved F or W. Each record gives: D gene, J gene, CDR3 length, V gene, clone size, CDR3 protein, CDR3 DNA. A D gene is named only where the DNA matches it firmly. Some rows mark clone size as missing; the rest say once, few, many or name a class of expanded clone.

>TRBD1|TRBJ1-5|17|TRBV28|NA
CASSLGTGGYSNQPQHF
TGTGCCAGCAGTTTAGGGACAGGGGGTTATAGCAATCAGCCCCAGCATTTT
>TRBD2|TRBJ2-2|16|TRBV19|NA
CASSKLGLAGTGELFF
TGTGCCAGTAGTAAACTCGGACTAGCGGGCACCGGGGAGCTGTTTTTT
>NA|TRBJ2-1|14|TRBV2|few
CASSFRAPYNEQFF
TGTGCCAGCAGCTTCAGGGCGCCCTACAATGAGCAGTTCTTC
>NA|TRBJ1-2|14|TRBV6-7|NA
CAIYPGGGRDGYTF
TGTGCCATCTACCCCGGCGGGGGTCGGGATGGCTACACCTTC
>NA|TRBJ1-2|15|TRBV6-5|NA
CASSYGRPANYGYTF
TGTGCCAGCAGTTACGGGCGACCGGCTAACTATGGCTACACCTTC
>NA|TRBJ2-7|14|TRBV5-1|few
CASSLAQVPGEQYF
TGCGCCAGCAGCTTGGCACAGGTCCCTGGCGAGCAGTACTTC
>NA|TRBJ1-1|13|TRBV2|NA
CASHRVMNTEAFF
TGTGCCAGTCACAGGGTTATGAACACTGAAGCTTTCTTT
>TRBD1|TRBJ1-2|14|TRBV7-2|NA
CASSRDSPNYGYTF
TGTGCCAGCAGCCGGGACAGCCCTAACTATGGCTACACCTTC
>NA|TRBJ2-1|15|TRBV7-8|NA
CASSPTGRGALEQFF
TGTGCCAGCAGCCCAACGGGGAGGGGGGCTCTAGAGCAGTTCTTC
>TRBD2|TRBJ2-3|15|TRBV3-1/TRBV3-2|NA
CASSTSGGAMDTQYF
TGTGCCAGCAGCACTAGCGGGGGGGCCATGGATACGCAGTATTTT
>NA|TRBJ1-3|16|TRBV6-1|NA
CASSEVTASSGNTIYF
TGTGCCAGCAGTGAAGTTACAGCAAGCTCTGGAAACACCATATATTTT
>NA|TRBJ1-2|11|TRBV6-1|NA
CASSEGHGYTF
TGTGCCAGCAGTGAAGGGCATGGCTACACCTTC
>TRBD2|TRBJ2-3|16|TRBV9|NA
CASSPRSGDNTDTQYF
TGTGCCAGCAGCCCCCGAAGCGGGGATAACACAGATACGCAGTATTTT
>TRBD2|TRBJ2-2|20|TRBV4-3|NA
CASSRYSPGLAGSEAGELFF
TGCGCCAGCAGCCGATACTCGCCAGGACTAGCGGGGAGCGAAGCCGGGGAGCTGTTTTTT
>TRBD1|TRBJ2-7|14|TRBV6-6|NA
CASSYGTGAYEQYF
TGTGCCAGCAGTTACGGGACAGGGGCCTACGAGCAGTACTTC
>TRBD1|TRBJ2-3|15|TRBV9|NA
CASSEDRGHADTQYF
TGTGCCAGCAGCGAGGACAGGGGCCACGCAGATACGCAGTATTTT
>TRBD1|TRBJ1-3|14|TRBV2|NA
CASRLTGDGNTIYF
TGTGCCAGCAGATTGACAGGGGACGGAAACACCATATATTTT